The rows below give T cell receptor beta chains drawn from one sample of a study of regulatory T cells in long-lasting Graves disease. TCRdb independently ran MiXCR on the multiplex PCR reads; one entry per CDR3 protein. The sample records more than 450,000 distinct CDR3 sequences, about a sixth being singletons. The same data also contributed to another study, on T cells in Graves' hyperthyroidism and ophthalmopathy.

The sequencing used peripheral blood mononuclear cells (PBMCs), collected at new diagnosis, from a patient treated with antithyroid drugs. The receptors were sampled from a man aged 35-49 years with Graves disease. Both conserved end residues are part of each CDR3. The order of the fields is CDR3 DNA, CDR3 protein, clone size, CDR3 length, V gene, J gene, D gene. A D gene is named only where the DNA matches it firmly. For some rows the clone size is stated as once, few or many, or as a class when expanded; others skip it.

TGTGCCAGCAGTTCGACCGGGACGGCGGGTTGGGAGCAGTACTTC	CASSSTGTAGWEQYF	many	15	TRBV28	TRBJ2-7	-
TGTGCCATCAGTGAACTAGCGGGAGCCGTCAATGAGCAGTTCTTC	CAISELAGAVNEQFF	few	15	TRBV10-3	TRBJ2-1	TRBD2
TGTGCCAGCAGAACTAGCGGGACGGGAGATACGCAGTATTTT	CASRTSGTGDTQYF	-	14	TRBV2	TRBJ2-3	TRBD2
TGCAGTGCTAGAGGTACGGGAGGCGCTTTCGAGCAGTACTTC	CSARGTGGAFEQYF	many	14	TRBV20-1	TRBJ2-7	TRBD2
TGTGCCAGCAGCGTAGGGGATTTGGGAACCCGCGAGCAGTACTTC	CASSVGDLGTREQYF	few	15	TRBV9	TRBJ2-7	-
TGTGCCCCGGCCTGCTTGCTTGACAGCGGCTACACCTTC	CAPACLLDSGYTF	-	13	TRBV19	TRBJ1-2	-
TGCGCCACCAGAGGGGTTGGGAACACTGAAGCTTTCTTT	CATRGVGNTEAFF	many	13	TRBV5-1	TRBJ1-1	-
TGCAGTGCTAGATTCACGACAGGGCGCAATCAGCCCCAGCATTTT	CSARFTTGRNQPQHF	-	15	TRBV20-1	TRBJ1-5	TRBD1
TGTGCCAGCAGCTTAGGACAGGGTGAAAAACTGTTTTTT	CASSLGQGEKLFF	many	13	TRBV11-2	TRBJ1-4	TRBD1
TGTGCCTGGTGCCTTCGGAGGGGTGAGACCCAGTACTTC	CAWCLRRGETQYF	-	13	TRBV30	TRBJ2-5	-
TGTGCCTGGAGTGTGCTAGCGGAAAACACAGATACGCAGTATTTT	CAWSVLAENTDTQYF	few	15	TRBV30	TRBJ2-3	TRBD2
TGTGCCAGCTCACCAGTGGCGGTTAATCAGCCCCAGCATTTT	CASSPVAVNQPQHF	many	14	TRBV18	TRBJ1-5	-
TGTGCCAGCAGTTTACGGCAGGGAGACGGGCCCTACGAGCAGTACTTC	CASSLRQGDGPYEQYF	few	16	TRBV28	TRBJ2-7	-
TGCGCCATAGCGGGAGTCGATGAGCAGTTCTTC	CAIAGVDEQFF	-	11	TRBV29-1	TRBJ2-1	TRBD2
TGTGCCAGCAGCTTAGACGCGACTAGCGGGATAGGAGATACGCAGTATTTT	CASSLDATSGIGDTQYF	many	17	TRBV11-2	TRBJ2-3	TRBD2
TGTGCCAGCAGTTTAGCACGGACAGGGGGGAACTATGGCTACACCTTC	CASSLARTGGNYGYTF	many	16	TRBV12-3/TRBV12-4	TRBJ1-2	TRBD1
TGTGCCAGCACTCAAGGCGATGAGCAGTTCTTC	CASTQGDEQFF	many	11	TRBV6-1	TRBJ2-1	-
TGCGCCAGCAGCCAAGCCCCGGACAGGGCCTACGAGCAGTACTTC	CASSQAPDRAYEQYF	-	15	TRBV4-1	TRBJ2-7	TRBD1
TGTGCCAGCAGCTTAGATAGCGGAGGCTCCTACAATGAGCAGTTCTTC	CASSLDSGGSYNEQFF	many	16	TRBV11-2	TRBJ2-1	-
TGTGCCAGCACCCTAGCGGGGTCAGATACGCAGTATTTT	CASTLAGSDTQYF	many	13	TRBV7-8	TRBJ2-3	TRBD2
TGTGCCAGCAGTTTGCCCCGCGACGATGAAAAACTGTTTTTT	CASSLPRDDEKLFF	-	14	TRBV28	TRBJ1-4	-
TGTGCCAGCCGAGGACAGGACTATGGCTACACCTTC	CASRGQDYGYTF	-	12	TRBV6-2/TRBV6-3	TRBJ1-2	TRBD1
TGTGCCAGCAGCGTAGACCCCCGGGGGCGCTACGAGCAGTACTTC	CASSVDPRGRYEQYF	few	15	TRBV9	TRBJ2-7	-
TGCAGTGCTAGGAATCTTAATAATTCACCCCTCCACTTT	CSARNLNNSPLHF	many	13	TRBV20-1	TRBJ1-6	-
TGTGCCAGCAGTCCGCTTAAAACTAGCGGGAGGGATACGCAGTATTTT	CASSPLKTSGRDTQYF	many	16	TRBV28	TRBJ2-3	TRBD2
TGTGCCACCCGCCAGGGGGGGGTTCATGAGCAGTTCTTC	CATRQGGVHEQFF	few	13	TRBV24-1	TRBJ2-1	-
TGTGCCAGCAGTTTACTAGAGAAGGAGCAGTACTTC	CASSLLEKEQYF	few	12	TRBV28	TRBJ2-7	-
TGTGCCAGCAGCTTAGCCGGCAGTACGCCTAGCACAGATACGCAGTATTTT	CASSLAGSTPSTDTQYF	many	17	TRBV7-2	TRBJ2-3	-
TGTGCCAGCAGCCGAAATTGGCAGTTCCGATCACCCCTCCACTTT	CASSRNWQFRSPLHF	many	15	TRBV14	TRBJ1-6	-
TGTGCCAGTCATACCGTCCCAGGGGCGGGGGAGACCCAGTACTTC	CASHTVPGAGETQYF	many	15	TRBV2	TRBJ2-5	-
TGTGCCAGCAGCTTGACAGGGTCGGACTACAATGAGCAGTTCTTC	CASSLTGSDYNEQFF	many	15	TRBV7-9	TRBJ2-1	TRBD1
TGTGCCAGCAGTTTGACGAGGGGGTTGCCCCAGCATTTT	CASSLTRGLPQHF	-	13	TRBV28	TRBJ1-5	-
TGTGCCAGCAGCCAAGAATACTATACGGACCAAGAGACCCAGTACTTC	CASSQEYYTDQETQYF	-	16	TRBV14	TRBJ2-5	-
TGCGCCAGCAGCCAAGTTGGTCGCTACGAGCAGTACTTC	CASSQVGRYEQYF	many	13	TRBV4-1	TRBJ2-7	-
TGCGCCAGCAGCCTCGGACAGGGGGCTTCTGATGAAAAACTGTTTTTT	CASSLGQGASDEKLFF	-	16	TRBV4-1	TRBJ1-4	TRBD1
TGTGCCAGCAGCTTAGGAGCGGGAGTTGGAACCGGGGAGCTGTTTTTT	CASSLGAGVGTGELFF	-	16	TRBV7-6	TRBJ2-2	TRBD2
TGTGCCAGCAGCCAAGGAGACCTTCAGTACTTC	CASSQGDLQYF	many	11	TRBV3-1	TRBJ2-4	-
TGTGCCAGCAGCCCTCAGACTAGCGGGAACTACAATGAGCAGTTCTTC	CASSPQTSGNYNEQFF	-	16	TRBV12-3/TRBV12-4	TRBJ2-1	TRBD2
TGCGCCAGCAGCCTGTCCCTTAGTCTGGAGTACAATGAGCAGTTCTTC	CASSLSLSLEYNEQFF	-	16	TRBV5-1	TRBJ2-1	-
TGTGCCAGCAGCCAGGGGACAGCGGGTGTTTCCTACGAGCAGTACTTC	CASSQGTAGVSYEQYF	-	16	TRBV3-1	TRBJ2-7	-
TGTGCCAGCAGCCAACCGGGGAGCACTGAAGCTTTCTTT	CASSQPGSTEAFF	few	13	TRBV9	TRBJ1-1	-
TGTGCCAGCAGCCCTAGGACGGCCGACTATGGCTACACCTTC	CASSPRTADYGYTF	many	14	TRBV11-2	TRBJ1-2	-
TGTGCCAGCAGTCCAGCAGGGGGTAACACTGAAGCTTTCTTT	CASSPAGGNTEAFF	many	14	TRBV12-3/TRBV12-4	TRBJ1-1	TRBD1
TGTGCCAGCAGCTTGGGTGTTGGGGAATACTCCTACAATGAGCAGTTCTTC	CASSLGVGEYSYNEQFF	-	17	TRBV5-8	TRBJ2-1	-
TGTGCCAGCAGCTTAGGGACTAGTATTACAGATACGCAGTATTTT	CASSLGTSITDTQYF	many	15	TRBV5-6	TRBJ2-3	TRBD2
TGTGCCAGCAGCCAAGAATGGGGGGCTTCTGCTTTCTTT	CASSQEWGASAFF	-	13	TRBV12-3/TRBV12-4	TRBJ1-1	-
TGTGCCAGCAGCTTCAGGGACACCACCTACGAGCAGTACTTC	CASSFRDTTYEQYF	many	14	TRBV7-2	TRBJ2-7	-
TGTGCCAGCAGCGTAGGTCGCTCCAGCTCCTACGAGCAGTACTTC	CASSVGRSSSYEQYF	-	15	TRBV7-8	TRBJ2-7	-
TGTGCCAGCAGCCCCCGGACAGGGGAGACCCAGTACTTC	CASSPRTGETQYF	many	13	TRBV18	TRBJ2-5	TRBD1
TGCAGTGCTAGAGAAGTGACAGATTCCACAGATACGCAGTATTTT	CSAREVTDSTDTQYF	many	15	TRBV20-1	TRBJ2-3	-
TGTGCCAGCAGCCGACCAGACGTTCCGGGCGATAATTCACCCCTCCACTTT	CASSRPDVPGDNSPLHF	-	17	TRBV4-1	TRBJ1-6	-
TGTGCCAGCAGTTCGCGCCCCAGGGTTTATAGCAATCAGCCCCAGCATTTT	CASSSRPRVYSNQPQHF	many	17	TRBV28	TRBJ1-5	-